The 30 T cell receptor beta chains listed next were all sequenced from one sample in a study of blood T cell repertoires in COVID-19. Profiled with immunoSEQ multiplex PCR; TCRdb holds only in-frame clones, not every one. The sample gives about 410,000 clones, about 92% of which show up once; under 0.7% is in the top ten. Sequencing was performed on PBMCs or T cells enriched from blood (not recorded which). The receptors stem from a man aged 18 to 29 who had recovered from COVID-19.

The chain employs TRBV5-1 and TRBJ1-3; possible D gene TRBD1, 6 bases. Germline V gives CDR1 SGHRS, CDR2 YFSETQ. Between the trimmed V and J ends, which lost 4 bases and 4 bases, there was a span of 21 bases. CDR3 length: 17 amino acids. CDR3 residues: CASSHRPTTGIGNTIYF. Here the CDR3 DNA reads TGCGCCAGCAGCCACCGTCCGACTACAGGGATAGGAAACACCATATATTTT.

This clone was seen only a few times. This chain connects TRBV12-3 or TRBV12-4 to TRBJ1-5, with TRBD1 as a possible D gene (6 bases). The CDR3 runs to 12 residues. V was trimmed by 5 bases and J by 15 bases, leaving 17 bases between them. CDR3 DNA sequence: TGTGCCAGCAGTCCGGACAGTCGTAGCCTGCATTTT. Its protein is CASSPDSRSLHF.

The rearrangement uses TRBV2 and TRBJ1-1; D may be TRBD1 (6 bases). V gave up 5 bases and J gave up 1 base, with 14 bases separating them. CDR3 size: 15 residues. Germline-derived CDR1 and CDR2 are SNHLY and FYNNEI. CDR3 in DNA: TGTGCCAGCAGTTATTCCGGGACACCGAACACTGAAGCTTTCTTT. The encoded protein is CASSYSGTPNTEAFF.

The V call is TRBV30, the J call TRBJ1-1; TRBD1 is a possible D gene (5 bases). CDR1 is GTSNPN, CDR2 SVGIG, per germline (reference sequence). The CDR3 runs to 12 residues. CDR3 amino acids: CAGQGYPTEAFF. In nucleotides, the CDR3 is TGTGCAGGCCAGGGATATCCCACTGAAGCTTTCTTT. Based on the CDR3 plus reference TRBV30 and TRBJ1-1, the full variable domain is SQTIHQWPATLVQPVGSPLSLECTVEGTSNPNLYWYRQAAGRGLQLLFYSVGIGQISSEVPQNLSASRPQDRQFILSSKKLLLSDSGFYLCAGQGYPTEAFFGQGTRLTVV.

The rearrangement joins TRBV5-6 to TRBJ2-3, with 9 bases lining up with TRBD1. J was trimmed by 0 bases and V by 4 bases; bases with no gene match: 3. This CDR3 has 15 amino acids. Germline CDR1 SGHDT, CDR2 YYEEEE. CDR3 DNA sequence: TGTGCCAGCAGCAGGACAGGGGTAAGCACAGATACGCAGTATTTT. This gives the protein CASSRTGVSTDTQYF.

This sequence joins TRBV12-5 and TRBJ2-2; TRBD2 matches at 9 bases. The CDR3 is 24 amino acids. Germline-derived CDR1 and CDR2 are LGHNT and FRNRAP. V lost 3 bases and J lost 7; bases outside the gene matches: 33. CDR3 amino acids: CASGFLAKFSGSEGKGFKIGELFF. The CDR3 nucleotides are TGTGCTAGTGGTTTTTTAGCCAAATTTAGCGGGAGCGAGGGCAAGGGGTTTAAAATCGGGGAGCTGTTTTTT.

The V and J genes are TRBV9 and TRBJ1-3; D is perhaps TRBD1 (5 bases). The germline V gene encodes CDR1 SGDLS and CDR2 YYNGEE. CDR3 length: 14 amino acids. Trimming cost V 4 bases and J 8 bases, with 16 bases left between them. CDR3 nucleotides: TGTGCCAGCAGCCCACAGACAGTTAGGGACACCATATATTTT. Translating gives CASSPQTVRDTIYF.

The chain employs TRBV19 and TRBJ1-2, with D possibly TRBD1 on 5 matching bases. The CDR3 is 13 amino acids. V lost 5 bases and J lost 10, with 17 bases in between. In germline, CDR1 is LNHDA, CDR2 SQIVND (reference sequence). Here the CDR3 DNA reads TGTGCCAGTAGTTCCGTGACAGTCGAGAACTACACCTTC. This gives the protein CASSSVTVENYTF.

The CDR3 nucleotides are TGTGCCAGCAGTGAAGTCTACAGCTCCTACGAGCAGTACTTC. Encoded protein: CASSEVYSSYEQYF. The chain carries TRBV6-1 and TRBJ2-7; the D is unclear. V was cut by 1 base and J by 0 bases, with 7 bases left in between. CDR3 length: 14 residues. CDR1 is MNHNS and CDR2 is SASEGT in the germline V gene.

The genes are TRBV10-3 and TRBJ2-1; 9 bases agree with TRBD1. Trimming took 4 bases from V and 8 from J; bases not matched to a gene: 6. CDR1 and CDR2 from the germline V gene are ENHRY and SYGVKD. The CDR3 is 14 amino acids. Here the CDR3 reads CAISVGQGGYEQFF. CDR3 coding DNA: TGTGCCATCAGTGTGGGACAGGGTGGATATGAGCAGTTCTTC.

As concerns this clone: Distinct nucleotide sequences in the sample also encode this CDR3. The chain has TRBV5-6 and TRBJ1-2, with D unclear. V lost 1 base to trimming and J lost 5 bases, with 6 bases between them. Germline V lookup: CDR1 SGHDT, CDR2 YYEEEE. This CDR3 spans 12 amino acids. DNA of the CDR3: TGTGCCAGCAGCTTGCGCGAGTATGGCTACACCTTC. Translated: CASSLREYGYTF.

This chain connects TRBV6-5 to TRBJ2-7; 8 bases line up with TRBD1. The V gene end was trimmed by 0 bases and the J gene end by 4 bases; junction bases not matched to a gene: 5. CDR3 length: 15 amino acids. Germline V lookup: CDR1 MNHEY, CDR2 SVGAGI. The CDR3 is CASSYSGRGRYEQYF. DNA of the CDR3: TGTGCCAGCAGTTACTCGGGCAGGGGGCGATACGAGCAGTACTTC.

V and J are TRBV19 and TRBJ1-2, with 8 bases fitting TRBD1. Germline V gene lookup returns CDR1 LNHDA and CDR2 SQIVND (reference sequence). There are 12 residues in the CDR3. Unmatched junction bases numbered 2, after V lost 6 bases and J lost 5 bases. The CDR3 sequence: CASRTGAYGYTF. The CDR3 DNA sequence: TGTGCCAGTAGGACAGGGGCTTATGGCTACACCTTC.

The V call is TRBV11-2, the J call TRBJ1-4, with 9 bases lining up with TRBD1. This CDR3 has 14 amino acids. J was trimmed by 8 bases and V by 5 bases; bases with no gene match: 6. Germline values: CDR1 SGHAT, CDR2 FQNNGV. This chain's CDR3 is CASSARQGEEKLFF. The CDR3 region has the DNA TGTGCCAGCAGCGCCCGACAGGGGGAGGAAAAACTGTTTTTT.

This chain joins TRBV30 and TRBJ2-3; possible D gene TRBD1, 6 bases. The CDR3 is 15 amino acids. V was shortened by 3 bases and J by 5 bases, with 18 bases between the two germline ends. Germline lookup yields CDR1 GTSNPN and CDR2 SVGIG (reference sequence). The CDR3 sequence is CAWSPLGGEVDTQYF. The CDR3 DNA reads TGTGCCTGGAGCCCCCTTGGGGGCGAGGTAGATACGCAGTATTTT.

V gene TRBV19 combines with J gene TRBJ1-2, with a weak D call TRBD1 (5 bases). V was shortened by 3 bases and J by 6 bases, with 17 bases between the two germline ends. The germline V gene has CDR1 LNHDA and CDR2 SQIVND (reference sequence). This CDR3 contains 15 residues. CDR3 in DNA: TGTGCCAGTAGTATCCCCCTCACAGGATTAAATGGCTACACCTTC. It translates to CASSIPLTGLNGYTF.

CDR3 DNA: TGTGCCAGTAGTATGTCAGTTAGCAATCAGCCCCAGCATTTT. Amino acids: CASSMSVSNQPQHF. The rearrangement joins TRBV19 to TRBJ1-5, with D unresolved. This CDR3 has 14 residues. CDR1 LNHDA and CDR2 SQIVND come from the germline V gene (reference sequence). V lost 3 bases, J lost 0 bases, and 6 bases lay in between.

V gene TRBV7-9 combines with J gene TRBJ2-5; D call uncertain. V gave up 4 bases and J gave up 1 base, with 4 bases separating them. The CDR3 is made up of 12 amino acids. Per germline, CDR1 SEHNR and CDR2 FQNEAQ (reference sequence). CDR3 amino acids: CASSSGQETQYF. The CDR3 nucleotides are TGTGCCAGCAGCTCCGGCCAAGAGACCCAGTACTTC.

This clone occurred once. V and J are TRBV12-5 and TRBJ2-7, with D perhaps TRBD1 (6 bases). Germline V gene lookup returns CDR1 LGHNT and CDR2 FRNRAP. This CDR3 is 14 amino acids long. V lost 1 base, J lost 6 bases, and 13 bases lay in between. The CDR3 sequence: CASGLGTESSEQYF. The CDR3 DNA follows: TGTGCTAGTGGTTTGGGGACAGAGAGCAGCGAGCAGTACTTC.

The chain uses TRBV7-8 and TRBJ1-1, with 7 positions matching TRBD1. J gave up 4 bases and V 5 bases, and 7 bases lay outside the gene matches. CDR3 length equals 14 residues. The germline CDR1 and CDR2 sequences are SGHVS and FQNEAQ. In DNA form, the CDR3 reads TGTGCCAGCAGCACCACAGGGGTCGGCACTGAAGCTTTCTTT. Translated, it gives CASSTTGVGTEAFF. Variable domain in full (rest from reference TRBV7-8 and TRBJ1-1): GAGVSQSPRYKVAKRGQDVALRCDPISGHVSLFWYQQALGQGPEFLTYFQNEAQLDKSGLPSDRFFAERPEGSVSTLKIQRTQQEDSAVYLCASSTTGVGTEAFFGQGTRLTVV.

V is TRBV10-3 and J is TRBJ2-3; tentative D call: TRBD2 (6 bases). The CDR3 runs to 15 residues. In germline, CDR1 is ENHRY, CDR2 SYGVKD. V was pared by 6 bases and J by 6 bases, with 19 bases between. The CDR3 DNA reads TGTGCCATCAGGCCTCTAGCGCTCCTGTGGGATACGCAGTATTTT. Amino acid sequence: CAIRPLALLWDTQYF.

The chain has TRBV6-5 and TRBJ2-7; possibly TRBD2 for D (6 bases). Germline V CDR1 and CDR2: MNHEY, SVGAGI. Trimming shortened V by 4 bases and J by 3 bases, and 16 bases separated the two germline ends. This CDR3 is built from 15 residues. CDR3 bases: TGTGCCAGCAGTTCTGGGACTCCGCAGATCTACGAGCAGTACTTC. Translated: CASSSGTPQIYEQYF.

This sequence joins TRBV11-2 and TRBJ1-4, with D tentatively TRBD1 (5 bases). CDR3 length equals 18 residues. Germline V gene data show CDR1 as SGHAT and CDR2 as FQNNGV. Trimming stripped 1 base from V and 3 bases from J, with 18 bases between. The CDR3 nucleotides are TGTGCCAGCAGCTTAGGGGGAAAAGTTCGGACACCTAATGAAAAACTGTTTTTT. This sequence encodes CASSLGGKVRTPNEKLFF.

CDR3 bases: TGTGCCTCCCGCGGGACGGGATACAATGAGCAGTTCTTC. This translates into CASRGTGYNEQFF. This rearrangement joins TRBV2 to TRBJ2-1, with TRBD2 as a possible D gene (6 bases). Trimming stripped 11 bases from V and 4 bases from J, with 15 bases between. Germline V gene sequence: CDR1 SNHLY, CDR2 FYNNEI. This CDR3 contains 13 residues.

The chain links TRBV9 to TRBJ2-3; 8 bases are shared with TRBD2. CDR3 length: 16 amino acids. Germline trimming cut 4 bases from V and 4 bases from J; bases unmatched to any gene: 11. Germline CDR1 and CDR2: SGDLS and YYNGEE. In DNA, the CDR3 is TGTGCCAGCAGCATAACTAGCGGATTCTCGGCAGATACGCAGTATTTT. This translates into CASSITSGFSADTQYF.

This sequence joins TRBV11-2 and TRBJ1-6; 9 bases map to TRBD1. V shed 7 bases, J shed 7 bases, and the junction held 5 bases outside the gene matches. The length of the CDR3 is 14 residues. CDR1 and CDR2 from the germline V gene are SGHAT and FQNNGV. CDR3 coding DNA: TGTGCCAGCAACTTCGGACAGGGGAATTCACCCCTCCACTTT. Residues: CASNFGQGNSPLHF. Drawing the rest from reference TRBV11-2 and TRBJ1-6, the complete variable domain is EAGVAQSPRYKIIEKRQSVAFWCNPISGHATLYWYQQILGQGPKLLIQFQNNGVVDDSQLPKDRFSAERLKGVDSTLKIQPAKLEDSAVYLCASNFGQGNSPLHFGNGTRLTVT.

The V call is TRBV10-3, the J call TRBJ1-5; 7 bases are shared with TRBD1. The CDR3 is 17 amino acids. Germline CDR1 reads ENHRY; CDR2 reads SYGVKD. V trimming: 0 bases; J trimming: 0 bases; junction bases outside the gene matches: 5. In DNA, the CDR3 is TGTGCCATCAGTGAGTCGCGGGGACAGCCTAGCAATCAGCCCCAGCATTTT. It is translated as CAISESRGQPSNQPQHF.

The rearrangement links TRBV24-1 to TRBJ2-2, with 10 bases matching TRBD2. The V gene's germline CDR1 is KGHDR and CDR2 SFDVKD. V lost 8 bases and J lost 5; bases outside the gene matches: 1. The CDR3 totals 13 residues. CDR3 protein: CATKREGTGELFF. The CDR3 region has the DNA TGTGCCACCAAGCGGGAGGGGACCGGGGAGCTGTTTTTT.

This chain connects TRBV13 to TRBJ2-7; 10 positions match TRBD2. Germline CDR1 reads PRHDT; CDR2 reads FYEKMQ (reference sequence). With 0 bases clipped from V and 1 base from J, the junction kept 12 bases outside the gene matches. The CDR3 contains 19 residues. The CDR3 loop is CASSLGRVAGGPLSYEQYF. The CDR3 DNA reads TGTGCCAGCAGCTTAGGAAGAGTAGCGGGGGGACCTCTATCCTACGAGCAGTACTTC.

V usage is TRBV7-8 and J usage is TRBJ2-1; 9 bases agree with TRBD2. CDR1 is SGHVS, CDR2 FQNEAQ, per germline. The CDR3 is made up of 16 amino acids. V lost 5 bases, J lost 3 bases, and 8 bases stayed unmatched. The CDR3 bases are TGTGCCAGCAGCCCAGGGCGGGGGGGCCGCTACAATGAGCAGTTCTTC. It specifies CASSPGRGGRYNEQFF. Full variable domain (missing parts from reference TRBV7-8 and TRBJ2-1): GAGVSQSPRYKVAKRGQDVALRCDPISGHVSLFWYQQALGQGPEFLTYFQNEAQLDKSGLPSDRFFAERPEGSVSTLKIQRTQQEDSAVYLCASSPGRGGRYNEQFFGPGTRLTVL.